The T cell receptor (beta chain) described here comes from a study of neurological immune-mediated disorders. On the study more broadly: Multiple sclerosis patients numbered around 35, of whom around 30 were relapsing-remitting and 3 secondary progressive. Study-wide points: It was the repertoires of 18 of 34 multiple sclerosis patients that phylogenetic grouping placed in one related-CDR3 cluster, which is a possible signature. There was no association between the multiple sclerosis repertoire cluster and any clinical or MRI feature.

The cDNA was produced through 5'RACE with 10-nucleotide random UMIs. TCRdb used MiXCR to reprocess the 5' RACE reads, holding one entry per CDR3 protein. The table shows just under 60,000 distinct CDR3 sequences, with 2% to 3% occurring only once. This clonotype was detected ten times or more. The antigen remains unidentified. The CDR3 runs to 14 residues. The genes are TRBV21-1 and TRBJ2-7; whether TRBD1, the table's D call, matches the DNA was not checked. TRBV21-1 is annotated as a pseudogene. Sample: PBMCs. This TCR derives from a man aged 45-60 years with multiple sclerosis. In nucleotides, the CDR3 is TGTGCCAGCAGCCGTGGACAGGCAAGGTACGAGCAGTACTTC. Translated: CASSRGQARYEQYF.